These T cell receptor beta chains were read from a single sample in a study of early T cells in non-severe SARS-CoV-2 infection. TCRdb ran MiXCR on the 5' RACE reads and lists one entry per CDR3 protein. This sample has just under 85,000 distinct CDR3 sequences, with about 10% found just once. The sequences come from whole blood, collected at baseline. These receptors all come from an adult who was a healthcare worker with PCR-confirmed SARS-CoV-2 infection or an uninfected control (not recorded which). The CDR3 runs from the conserved cysteine through the conserved F or W. Each record gives: clone size, D gene, J gene, V gene, CDR3 DNA, CDR3 protein. D genes are given only for firm matches. The size field is filled for only some rows; it gives once, few, many or a size class.

>-|-|TRBJ1-1|TRBV9
TGTGCCAGCCAGGGAGAGGGCGAAGCTTTCTTT
CASQGEGEAFF
>many|-|TRBJ2-7|TRBV7-8
TGTGCCAGCAGCTTAGAGGGCGGTGGTTGGTACGAGCAGTACTTC
CASSLEGGGWYEQYF
>-|-|TRBJ1-5|TRBV19
TGTGCCAGTAGTATAGGGGCGAGGAATCTCCGCAATCAGCCCCAGCATTTT
CASSIGARNLRNQPQHF
>few|-|TRBJ1-2|TRBV12-3/TRBV12-4
TGTGCCAGCACCCCGGGACCCAGAGGCTATGGCTACACCTTC
CASTPGPRGYGYTF
>-|-|TRBJ2-7|TRBV18
TGTGCCAGCTCCCCCCCGAGCTCGCCTAACGAGCAGTACTTC
CASSPPSSPNEQYF
>-|-|TRBJ2-5|TRBV28
TGTGCCAGCAGTTTATATACTGGGGGCGGAGAGACCCAGTACTTC
CASSLYTGGGETQYF
>many|TRBD2|TRBJ2-6|TRBV7-8
TGTGCCAGCACCGCTAGCGGGGTCCAAGTCACCGGGGCCAACGTCCTGACTTTC
CASTASGVQVTGANVLTF
>-|-|TRBJ1-1|TRBV30
TGTGCCTGGAGTGCGAGAGGGGCCGCCTTCTTT
CAWSARGAAFF
>many|-|TRBJ1-1|TRBV27
TGTGCCAGCAGTTTATCTAGTGGGGTCGTCACTGAAGCTTTCTTT
CASSLSSGVVTEAFF
>many|-|TRBJ2-3|TRBV4-1
TGCGCCAGCAGTCCAACAGACGCAGATACGCAGTATTTT
CASSPTDADTQYF
>-|TRBD1|TRBJ1-5|TRBV19
TGTGCCAGTAGAGACAGGGATCAGCCCCAGCATTTT
CASRDRDQPQHF
>many|TRBD1|TRBJ1-1|TRBV7-2
TGTGCCAGCAGCTCCCCGCTACAGGGGTGGAACACTGAAGCTTTCTTT
CASSSPLQGWNTEAFF
>-|TRBD1|TRBJ2-2|TRBV2
TGTGCCAGCAGTGGACAGGGGACCGGGGAGCTGTTTTTT
CASSGQGTGELFF
>many|-|TRBJ1-2|TRBV4-1
TGCGCCAGCAGCCAAGATTTACGGGGGAACTATGGCTACACCTTC
CASSQDLRGNYGYTF
>few|-|TRBJ2-5|TRBV20-1
TGCAGTGCTAGAGACACGGGACGGCCTCAAGAGACCCAGTACTTC
CSARDTGRPQETQYF
>many|-|TRBJ1-2|TRBV6-2/TRBV6-3
TGTGCCAGCAGGAGAAGTAGCAACTATGGCTACACCTTC
CASRRSSNYGYTF
>few|-|TRBJ2-1|TRBV11-3
TGTGCCAGCAGCCCCCTCCCCCAGGGGTGTTCCTACAATGAGCAGTTCTTC
CASSPLPQGCSYNEQFF
>few|-|TRBJ1-6|TRBV7-6
TGTGCCAGCAGCCCGGGACAACAATCACCCCTCCACTTT
CASSPGQQSPLHF
>few|TRBD2|TRBJ2-1|TRBV7-8
TGTGCCAGCAGCTCTAATGGGGGGCTAGCGGGAGCTACCACCAATGAGCAGTTCTTC
CASSSNGGLAGATTNEQFF
>few|-|TRBJ2-5|TRBV28
TGTGCCAGCAGTCACCCTTTGGGGCGAGAGACCCAGTACTTC
CASSHPLGRETQYF
>-|-|TRBJ2-1|TRBV7-2
TGTGCCAGCAGCTTTGAGGTCTACAATGAGCAGTTCTTC
CASSFEVYNEQFF
>-|-|TRBJ2-3|TRBV5-1
TGCGCCAGCAGCTCACAGGTATCTAGCACAGATACGCAGTATTTT
CASSSQVSSTDTQYF
>-|TRBD1|TRBJ2-4|TRBV6-4
TGTGCCAGCAGAACCCGACAGGGGGTTAAAAACATTCAGTACTTC
CASRTRQGVKNIQYF